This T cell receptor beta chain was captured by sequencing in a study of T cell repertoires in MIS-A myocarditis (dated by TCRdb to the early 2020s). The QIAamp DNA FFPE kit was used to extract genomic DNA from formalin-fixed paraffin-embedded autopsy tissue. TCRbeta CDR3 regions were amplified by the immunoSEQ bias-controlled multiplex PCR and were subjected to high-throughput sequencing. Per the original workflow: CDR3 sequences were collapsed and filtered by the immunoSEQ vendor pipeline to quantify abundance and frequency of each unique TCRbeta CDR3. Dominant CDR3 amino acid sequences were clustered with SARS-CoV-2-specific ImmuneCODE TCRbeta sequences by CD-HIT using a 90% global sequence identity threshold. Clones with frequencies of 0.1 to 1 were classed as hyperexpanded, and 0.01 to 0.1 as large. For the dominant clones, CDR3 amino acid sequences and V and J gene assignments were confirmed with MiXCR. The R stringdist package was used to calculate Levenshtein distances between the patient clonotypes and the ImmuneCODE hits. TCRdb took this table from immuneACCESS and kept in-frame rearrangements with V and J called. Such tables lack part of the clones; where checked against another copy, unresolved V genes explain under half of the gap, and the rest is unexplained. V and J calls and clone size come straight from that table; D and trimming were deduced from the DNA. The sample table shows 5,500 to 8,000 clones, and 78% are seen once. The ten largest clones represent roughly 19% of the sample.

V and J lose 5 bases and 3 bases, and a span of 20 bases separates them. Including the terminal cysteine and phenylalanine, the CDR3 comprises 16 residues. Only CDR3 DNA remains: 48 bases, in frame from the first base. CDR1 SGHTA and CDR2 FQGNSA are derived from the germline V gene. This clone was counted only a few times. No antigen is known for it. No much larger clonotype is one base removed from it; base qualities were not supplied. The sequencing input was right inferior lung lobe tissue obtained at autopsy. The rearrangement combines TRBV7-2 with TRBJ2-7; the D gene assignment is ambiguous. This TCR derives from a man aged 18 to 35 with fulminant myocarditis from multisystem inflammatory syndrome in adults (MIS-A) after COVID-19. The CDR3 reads CASSQGPETGFYEQYF. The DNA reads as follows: TGTGCCAGCAGCCAAGGCCCCGAAACGGGTTTCTACGAGCAGTACTTC.